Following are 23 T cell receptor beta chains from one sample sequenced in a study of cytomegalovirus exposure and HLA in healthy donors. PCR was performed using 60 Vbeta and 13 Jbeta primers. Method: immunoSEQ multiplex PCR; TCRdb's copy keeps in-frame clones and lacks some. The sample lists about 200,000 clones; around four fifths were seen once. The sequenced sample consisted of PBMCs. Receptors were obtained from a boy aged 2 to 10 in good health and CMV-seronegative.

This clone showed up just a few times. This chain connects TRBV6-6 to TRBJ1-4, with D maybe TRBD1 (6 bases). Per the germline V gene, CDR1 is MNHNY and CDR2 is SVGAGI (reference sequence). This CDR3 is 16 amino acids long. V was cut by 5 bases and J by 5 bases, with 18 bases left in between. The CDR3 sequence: CASSPLGQSKNEKLFF. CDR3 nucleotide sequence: TGTGCCAGCAGTCCCCTCGGACAGAGTAAGAATGAAAAACTGTTTTTT.

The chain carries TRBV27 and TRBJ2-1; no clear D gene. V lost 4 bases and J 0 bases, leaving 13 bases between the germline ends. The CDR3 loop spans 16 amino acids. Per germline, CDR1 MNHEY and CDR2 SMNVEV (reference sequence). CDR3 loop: CASSSTPRSSYNEQFF. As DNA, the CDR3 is TGTGCCAGCAGTTCCACACCGCGGAGCTCCTACAATGAGCAGTTCTTC.

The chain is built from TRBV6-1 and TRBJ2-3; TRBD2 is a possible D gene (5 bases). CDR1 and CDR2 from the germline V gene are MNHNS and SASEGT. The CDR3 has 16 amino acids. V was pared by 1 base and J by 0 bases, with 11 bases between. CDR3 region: CASSEGRAPSTDTQYF. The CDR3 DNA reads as TGTGCCAGCAGTGAAGGGCGGGCTCCGAGCACAGATACGCAGTATTTT.

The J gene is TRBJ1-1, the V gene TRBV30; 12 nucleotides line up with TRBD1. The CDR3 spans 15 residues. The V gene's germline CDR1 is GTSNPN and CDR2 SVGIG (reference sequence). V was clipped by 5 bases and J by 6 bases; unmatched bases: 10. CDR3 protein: CAWHTRGDRGPEAFF. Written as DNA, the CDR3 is TGTGCCTGGCATACACGGGGGGACAGGGGGCCTGAAGCTTTCTTT.

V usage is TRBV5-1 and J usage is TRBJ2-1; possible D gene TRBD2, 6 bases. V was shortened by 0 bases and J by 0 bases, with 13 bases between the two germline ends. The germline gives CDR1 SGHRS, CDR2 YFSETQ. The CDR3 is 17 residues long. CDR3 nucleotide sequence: TGCGCCAGCAGCTTGGTCGGGGGACGATCCTCCTACAATGAGCAGTTCTTC. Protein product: CASSLVGGRSSYNEQFF.

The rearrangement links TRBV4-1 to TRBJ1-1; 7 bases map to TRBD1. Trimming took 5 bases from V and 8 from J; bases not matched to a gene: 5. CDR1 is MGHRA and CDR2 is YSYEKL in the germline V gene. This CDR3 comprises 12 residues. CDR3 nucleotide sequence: TGCGCCAGCAGCTATACAGGGGCCGAAGCTTTCTTT. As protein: CASSYTGAEAFF.

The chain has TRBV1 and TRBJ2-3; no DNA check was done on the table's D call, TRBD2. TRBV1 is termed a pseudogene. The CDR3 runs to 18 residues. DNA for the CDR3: TGCACCAGCAGCCAAGATCTTGTGCGGGGGCGTAGCACAGATACGCAGTATTTT. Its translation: CTSSQDLVRGRSTDTQYF.

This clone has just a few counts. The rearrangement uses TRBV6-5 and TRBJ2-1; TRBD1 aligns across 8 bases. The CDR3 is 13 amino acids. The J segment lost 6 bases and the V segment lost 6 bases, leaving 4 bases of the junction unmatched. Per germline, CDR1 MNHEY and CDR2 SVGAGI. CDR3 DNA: TGTGCCAGCAGGAAACAGGGGGGCAATGAGCAGTTCTTC. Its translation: CASRKQGGNEQFF.

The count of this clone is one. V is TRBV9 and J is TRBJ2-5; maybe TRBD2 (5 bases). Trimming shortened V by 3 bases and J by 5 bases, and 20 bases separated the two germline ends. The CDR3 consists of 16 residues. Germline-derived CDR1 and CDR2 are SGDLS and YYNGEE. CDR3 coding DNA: TGTGCCAGCAGCGCGGGATTACTACCCCCAGAGGAGACCCAGTACTTC. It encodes CASSAGLLPPEETQYF.

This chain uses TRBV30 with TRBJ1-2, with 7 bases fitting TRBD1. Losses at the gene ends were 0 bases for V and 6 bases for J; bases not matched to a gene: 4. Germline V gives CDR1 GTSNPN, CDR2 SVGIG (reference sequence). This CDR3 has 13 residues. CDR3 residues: CAWSVTTGHGYTF. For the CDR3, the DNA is TGTGCCTGGAGTGTGACGACAGGGCATGGCTACACCTTC.

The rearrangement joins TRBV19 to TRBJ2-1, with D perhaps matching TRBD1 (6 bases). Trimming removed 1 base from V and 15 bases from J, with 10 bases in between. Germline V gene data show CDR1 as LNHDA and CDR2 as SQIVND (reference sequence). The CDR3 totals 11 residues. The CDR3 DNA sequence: TGTGCCAGTAGTATAGGTGACAGGAGGTTCTTC. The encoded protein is CASSIGDRRFF.

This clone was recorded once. CDR3 amino acids: CASSPKPTGTYEQYF. In DNA, the CDR3 is TGTGCCAGCAGTCCAAAACCGACAGGGACCTACGAGCAGTACTTC. The chain recombines TRBV6-5 with TRBJ2-7; 7 positions agree with TRBD1. J gave up 2 bases and V 5 bases, and 9 bases lay outside the gene matches. The CDR3 consists of 15 residues. Germline assignment: CDR1 MNHEY and CDR2 SVGAGI.

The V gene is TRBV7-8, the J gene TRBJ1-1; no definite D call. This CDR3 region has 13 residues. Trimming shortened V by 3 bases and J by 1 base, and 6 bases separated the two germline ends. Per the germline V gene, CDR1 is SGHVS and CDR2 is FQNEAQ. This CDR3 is CASSLWANTEAFF. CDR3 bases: TGTGCCAGCAGCTTGTGGGCGAACACTGAAGCTTTCTTT. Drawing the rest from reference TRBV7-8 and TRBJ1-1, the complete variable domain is GAGVSQSPRYKVAKRGQDVALRCDPISGHVSLFWYQQALGQGPEFLTYFQNEAQLDKSGLPSDRFFAERPEGSVSTLKIQRTQQEDSAVYLCASSLWANTEAFFGQGTRLTVV.

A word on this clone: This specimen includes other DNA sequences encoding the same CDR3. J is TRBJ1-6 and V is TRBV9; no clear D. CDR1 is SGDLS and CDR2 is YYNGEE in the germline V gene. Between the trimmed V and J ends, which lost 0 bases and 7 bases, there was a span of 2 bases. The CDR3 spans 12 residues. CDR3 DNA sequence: TGTGCCAGCAGCGTAGCGAATTCACCCCTCCACTTT. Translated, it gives CASSVANSPLHF.

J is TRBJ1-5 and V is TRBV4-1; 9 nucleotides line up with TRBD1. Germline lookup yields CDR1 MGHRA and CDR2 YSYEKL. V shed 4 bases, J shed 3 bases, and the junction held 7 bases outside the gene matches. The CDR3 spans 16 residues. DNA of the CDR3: TGCGCCAGCAGCCTGAGGACAGGGGAGGACAATCAGCCCCAGCATTTT. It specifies CASSLRTGEDNQPQHF.

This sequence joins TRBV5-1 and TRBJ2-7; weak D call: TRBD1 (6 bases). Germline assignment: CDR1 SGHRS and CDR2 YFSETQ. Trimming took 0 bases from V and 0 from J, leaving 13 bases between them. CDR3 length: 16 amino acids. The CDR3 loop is CASSLAFQGSSYEQYF. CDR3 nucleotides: TGCGCCAGCAGCTTGGCATTTCAGGGGAGCTCCTACGAGCAGTACTTC.

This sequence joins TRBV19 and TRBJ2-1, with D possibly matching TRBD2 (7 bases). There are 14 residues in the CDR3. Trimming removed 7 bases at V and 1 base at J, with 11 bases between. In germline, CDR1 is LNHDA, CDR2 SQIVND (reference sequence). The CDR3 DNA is TGTGCCAGTAAGGGGGGGCCATCCTACAATGAGCAGTTCTTC. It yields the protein CASKGGPSYNEQFF. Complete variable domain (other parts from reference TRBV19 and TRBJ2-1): DGGITQSPKYLFRKEGQNVTLSCEQNLNHDAMYWYRQDPGQGLRLIYYSQIVNDFQKGDIAEGYSVSREKKESFPLTVTSAQKNPTAFYLCASKGGPSYNEQFFGPGTRLTVL.

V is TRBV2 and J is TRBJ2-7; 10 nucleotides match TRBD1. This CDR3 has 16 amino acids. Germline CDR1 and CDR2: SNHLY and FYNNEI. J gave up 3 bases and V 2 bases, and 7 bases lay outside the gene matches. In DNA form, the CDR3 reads TGTGCCAGCAGTGAACCTCAGGGGACAGGGGACTACGAGCAGTACTTC. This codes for CASSEPQGTGDYEQYF.

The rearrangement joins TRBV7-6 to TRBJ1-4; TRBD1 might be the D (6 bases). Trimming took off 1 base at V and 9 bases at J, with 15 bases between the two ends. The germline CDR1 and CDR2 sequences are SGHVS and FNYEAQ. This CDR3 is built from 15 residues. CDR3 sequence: CASSLGLGAPQKLFF. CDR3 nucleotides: TGTGCCAGCAGCTTAGGATTGGGGGCGCCCCAAAAACTGTTTTTT.

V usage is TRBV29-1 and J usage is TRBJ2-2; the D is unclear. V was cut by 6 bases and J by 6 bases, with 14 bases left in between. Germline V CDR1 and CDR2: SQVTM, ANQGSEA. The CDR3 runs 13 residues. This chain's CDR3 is CSVKRPMAGELFF. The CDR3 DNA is TGCAGCGTCAAACGTCCTATGGCCGGGGAGCTGTTTTTT.

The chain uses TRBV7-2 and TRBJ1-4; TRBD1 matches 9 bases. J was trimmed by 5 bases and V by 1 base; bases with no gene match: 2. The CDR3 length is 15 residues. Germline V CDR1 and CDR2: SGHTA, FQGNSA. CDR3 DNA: TGTGCCAGCAGCTTAGGGGACAGGGTAAATGAAAAACTGTTTTTT. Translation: CASSLGDRVNEKLFF.

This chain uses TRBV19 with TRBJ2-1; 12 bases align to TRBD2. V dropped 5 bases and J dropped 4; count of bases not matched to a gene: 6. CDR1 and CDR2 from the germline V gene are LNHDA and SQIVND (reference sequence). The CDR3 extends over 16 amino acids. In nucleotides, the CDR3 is TGTGCCAGTAGTTCCGGGACTAGCGGGCGTTACAATGAGCAGTTCTTC. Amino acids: CASSSGTSGRYNEQFF.

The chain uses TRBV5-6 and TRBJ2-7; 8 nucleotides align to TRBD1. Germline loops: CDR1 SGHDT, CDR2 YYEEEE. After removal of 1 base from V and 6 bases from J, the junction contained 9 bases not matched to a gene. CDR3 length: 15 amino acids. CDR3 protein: CASSLWQGAPGEQYF. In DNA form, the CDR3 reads TGTGCCAGCAGCTTGTGGCAGGGGGCCCCCGGCGAGCAGTACTTC.